This T cell receptor (beta chain) was captured by sequencing in a study of CD4+ T cells in melanoma. Study-level findings and limits: Diverse differentiation states were reported for melanoma neoantigen-specific CD4+ T cells. A reported correlation linked neoantigen-specific CD4+ T cells to CD8+, macrophage and B cell function.

This clone appeared a single time. Its matching antigen is unknown. V was clipped by 0 bases and J by 7 bases, with 4 bases between them. This CDR3 comprises 12 residues. Germline CDR1 reads SGHTA; CDR2 reads FQGNSA. Clones were sequenced by immunoSEQ multiplex PCR, and TCRdb holds only the in-frame ones, with some missing. This table holds roughly 10,000 clones, more than 60% found once. The source of this sequence is a human donor with melanoma. Sequencing used cells from a culture (not recorded whether cultured in vitro). The chain carries TRBV7-2 and TRBJ1-5, with D uncertain. In DNA form, the CDR3 reads TGTGCCAGCAGCTTAGCAGGACAGCCCCAGCATTTT. This gives the protein CASSLAGQPQHF.